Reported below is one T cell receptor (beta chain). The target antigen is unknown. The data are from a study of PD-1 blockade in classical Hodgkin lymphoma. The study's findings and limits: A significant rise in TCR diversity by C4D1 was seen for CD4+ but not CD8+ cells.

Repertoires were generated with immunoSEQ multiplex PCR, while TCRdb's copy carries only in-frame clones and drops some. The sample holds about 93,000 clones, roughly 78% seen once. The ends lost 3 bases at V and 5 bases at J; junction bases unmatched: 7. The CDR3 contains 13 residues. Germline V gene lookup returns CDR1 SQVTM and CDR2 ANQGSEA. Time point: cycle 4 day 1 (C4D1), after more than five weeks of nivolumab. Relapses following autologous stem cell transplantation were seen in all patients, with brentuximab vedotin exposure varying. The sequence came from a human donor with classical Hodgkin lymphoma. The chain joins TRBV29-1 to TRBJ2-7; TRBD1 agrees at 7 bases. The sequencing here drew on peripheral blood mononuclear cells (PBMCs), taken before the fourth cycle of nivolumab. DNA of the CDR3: TGCAGCGTTGACATGACAGGGACCCACGAGCAGTACTTC. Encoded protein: CSVDMTGTHEQYF.